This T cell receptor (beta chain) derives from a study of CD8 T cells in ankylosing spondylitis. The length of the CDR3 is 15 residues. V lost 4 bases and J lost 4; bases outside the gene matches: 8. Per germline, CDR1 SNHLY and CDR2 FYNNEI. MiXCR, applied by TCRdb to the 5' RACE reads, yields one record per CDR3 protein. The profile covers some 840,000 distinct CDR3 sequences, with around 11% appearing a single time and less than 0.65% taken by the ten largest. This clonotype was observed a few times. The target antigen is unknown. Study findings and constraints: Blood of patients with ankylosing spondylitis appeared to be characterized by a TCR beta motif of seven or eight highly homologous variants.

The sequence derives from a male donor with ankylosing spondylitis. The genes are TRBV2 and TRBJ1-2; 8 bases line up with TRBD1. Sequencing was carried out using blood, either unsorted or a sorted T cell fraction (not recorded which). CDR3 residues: CASSGKDRGGYGYTF. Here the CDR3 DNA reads TGTGCCAGCAGTGGAAAAGACAGGGGTGGCTATGGCTACACCTTC.